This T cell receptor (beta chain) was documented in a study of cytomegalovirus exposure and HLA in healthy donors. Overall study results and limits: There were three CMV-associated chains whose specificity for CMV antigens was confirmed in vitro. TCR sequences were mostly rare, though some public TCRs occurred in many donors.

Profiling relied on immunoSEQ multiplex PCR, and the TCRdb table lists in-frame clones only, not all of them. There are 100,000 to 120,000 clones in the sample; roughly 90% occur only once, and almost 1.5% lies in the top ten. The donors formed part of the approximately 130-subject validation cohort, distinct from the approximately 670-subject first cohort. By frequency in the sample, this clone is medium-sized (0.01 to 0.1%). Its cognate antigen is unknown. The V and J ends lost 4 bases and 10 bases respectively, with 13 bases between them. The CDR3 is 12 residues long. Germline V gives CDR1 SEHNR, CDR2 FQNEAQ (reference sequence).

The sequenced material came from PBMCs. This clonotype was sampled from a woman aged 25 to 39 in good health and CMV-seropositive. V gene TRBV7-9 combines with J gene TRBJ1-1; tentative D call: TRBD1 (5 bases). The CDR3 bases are TGTGCCAGCAGCTCCGGCAAGGGGCGAGCTTTCTTT. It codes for CASSSGKGRAFF.